Listed here is a single T cell receptor beta chain. What it binds is unknown. Profiling relied on immunoSEQ multiplex PCR, and the TCRdb table lists in-frame clones only, not all of them. Of fewer than 6,000 clones listed, 82% were seen once; the top ten hold under 25%. Time point reported: inflamed ileum from the surgical specimen. These data belong to a study of T cell repertoires in ileal Crohn's disease. Study-level background: At surgery, 30% to 35% of patients smoked, with median disease duration roughly 7.2 years. Thiopurines (around ten) or anti-TNF agents (about 19) were given postoperatively to about half. Findings of the study overall: Every patient over 26.8% clonality showed endoscopic recurrence. Mucosal expansions were suggested to be mainly CD8 T cells.

Between the trimmed V and J ends, which lost 0 bases and 2 bases, there was a span of 11 bases. CDR1 SGHDT and CDR2 YYEEEE come from the germline V gene. This CDR3 is 16 amino acids long. J is TRBJ1-4 and V is TRBV5-6, with D hard to call. The sequence came from an adult with Crohn's disease. Sequenced: ileal tissue. The CDR3 DNA reads TGTGCCAGCAGCTTGGACAGTTGGTTGACTAATGAAAAACTGTTTTTT. Translated: CASSLDSWLTNEKLFF.